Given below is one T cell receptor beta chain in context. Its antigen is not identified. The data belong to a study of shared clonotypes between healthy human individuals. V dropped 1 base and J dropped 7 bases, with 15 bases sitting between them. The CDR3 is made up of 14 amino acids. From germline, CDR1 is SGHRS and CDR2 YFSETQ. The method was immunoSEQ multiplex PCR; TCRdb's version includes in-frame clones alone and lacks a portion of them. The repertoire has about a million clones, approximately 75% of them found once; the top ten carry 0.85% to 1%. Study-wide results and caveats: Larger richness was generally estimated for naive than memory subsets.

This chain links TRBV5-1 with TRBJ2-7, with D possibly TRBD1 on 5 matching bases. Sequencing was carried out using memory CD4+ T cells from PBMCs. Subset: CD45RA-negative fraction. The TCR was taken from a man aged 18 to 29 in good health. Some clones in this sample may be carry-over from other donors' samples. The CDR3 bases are TGCGCCAGCAGCTTGTACGCAGGGTCTTGGGAGCAGTACTTC. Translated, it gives CASSLYAGSWEQYF.